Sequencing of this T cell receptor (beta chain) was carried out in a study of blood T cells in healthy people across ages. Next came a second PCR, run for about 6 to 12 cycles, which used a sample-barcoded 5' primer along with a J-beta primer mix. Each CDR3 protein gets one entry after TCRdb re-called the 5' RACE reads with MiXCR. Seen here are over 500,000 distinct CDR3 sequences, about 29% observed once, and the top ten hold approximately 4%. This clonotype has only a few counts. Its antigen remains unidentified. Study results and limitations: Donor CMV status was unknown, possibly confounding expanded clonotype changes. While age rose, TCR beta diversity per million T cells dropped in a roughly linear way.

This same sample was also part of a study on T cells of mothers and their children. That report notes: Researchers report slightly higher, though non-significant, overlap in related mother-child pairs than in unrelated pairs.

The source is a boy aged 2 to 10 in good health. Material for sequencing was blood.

The CDR3 DNA follows: TGTGCCAGCAGCTTGGGACACGAAGAGACCCAGTACTTC. This encodes CASSLGHEETQYF. V gene TRBV5-5 combines with J gene TRBJ2-5; D ambiguous. The length of the CDR3 is 13 residues. Between the trimmed V and J ends, which lost 0 bases and 3 bases, there was a span of 6 bases. Per germline, CDR1 SGHKS and CDR2 YYEKEE (reference sequence).